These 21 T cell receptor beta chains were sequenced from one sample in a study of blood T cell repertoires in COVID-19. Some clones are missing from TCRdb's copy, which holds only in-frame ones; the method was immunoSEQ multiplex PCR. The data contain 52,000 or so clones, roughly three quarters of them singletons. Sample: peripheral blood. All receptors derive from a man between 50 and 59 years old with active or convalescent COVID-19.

CDR3 sequence: CASSLGQVGNNEQFF. CDR3 DNA: TGTGCCAGCAGCTTAGGGCAGGTGGGTAACAATGAGCAGTTCTTC. The chain recombines TRBV7-3 with TRBJ2-1; D remains ambiguous. The CDR3 contains 15 residues. V gave up 2 bases and J gave up 5 bases, with 13 bases separating them. Germline V gene data show CDR1 as SGHTA and CDR2 as FQGTGA.

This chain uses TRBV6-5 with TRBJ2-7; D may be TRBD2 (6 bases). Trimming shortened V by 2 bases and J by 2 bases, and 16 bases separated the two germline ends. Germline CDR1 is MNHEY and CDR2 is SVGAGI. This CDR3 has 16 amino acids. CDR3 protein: CASSYTAGTLAYEQYF. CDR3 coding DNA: TGTGCCAGCAGTTACACTGCCGGGACTCTTGCCTACGAGCAGTACTTC.

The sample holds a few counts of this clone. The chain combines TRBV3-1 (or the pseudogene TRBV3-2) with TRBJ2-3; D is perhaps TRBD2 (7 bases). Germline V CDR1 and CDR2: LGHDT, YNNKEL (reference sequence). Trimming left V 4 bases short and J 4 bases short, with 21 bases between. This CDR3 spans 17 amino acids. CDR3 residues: CASSPPAAGPGADTQYF. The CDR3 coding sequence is TGTGCCAGCAGCCCGCCGGCAGCGGGACCAGGGGCAGATACGCAGTATTTT.

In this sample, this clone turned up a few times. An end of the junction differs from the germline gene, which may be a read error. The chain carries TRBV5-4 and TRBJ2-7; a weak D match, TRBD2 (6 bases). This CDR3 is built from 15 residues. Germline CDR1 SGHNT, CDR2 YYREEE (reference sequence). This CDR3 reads CASSSPPGTSSEQYF. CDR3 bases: TGTGCCAGCAGCTCCCCCCCCGGGACTTCCTCCGAGCAGTACTTC.

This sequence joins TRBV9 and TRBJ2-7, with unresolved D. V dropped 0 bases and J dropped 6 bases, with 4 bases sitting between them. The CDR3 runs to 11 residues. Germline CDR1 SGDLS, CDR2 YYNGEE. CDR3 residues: CASSVGGEQYF. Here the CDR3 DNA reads TGTGCCAGCAGCGTAGGAGGCGAGCAGTACTTC. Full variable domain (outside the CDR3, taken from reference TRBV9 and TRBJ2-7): DSGVTQTPKHLITATGQRVTLRCSPRSGDLSVYWYQQSLDQGLQFLIQYYNGEERAKGNILERFSAQQFPDLHSELNLSSLELGDSALYFCASSVGGEQYFGPGTRLTVT.

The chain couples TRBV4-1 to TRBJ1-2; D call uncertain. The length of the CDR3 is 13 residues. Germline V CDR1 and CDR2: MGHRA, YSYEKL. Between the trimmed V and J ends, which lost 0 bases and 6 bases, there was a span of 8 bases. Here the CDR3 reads CASSQDRGDGYTF. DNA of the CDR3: TGCGCCAGCAGCCAAGATAGAGGTGATGGCTACACCTTC.

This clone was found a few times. Written as DNA, the CDR3 is TGCGCCAGCAGTTACATCTCTGGGGCCAACGTCCTGACTTTC. Translating it yields CASSYISGANVLTF. The gene calls are TRBV5-1 and TRBJ2-6; no reliable D call. Germline lookup yields CDR1 SGHRS and CDR2 YFSETQ. V gave up 5 bases and J gave up 0 bases, with 6 bases separating them. The CDR3 is 14 amino acids.

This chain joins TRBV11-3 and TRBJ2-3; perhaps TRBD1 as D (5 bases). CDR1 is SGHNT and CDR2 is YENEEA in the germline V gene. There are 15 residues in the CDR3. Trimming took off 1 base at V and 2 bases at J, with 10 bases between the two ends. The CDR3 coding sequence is TGTGCCAGCAGCTTAGGACTGGGGCCCACAGATACGCAGTATTTT. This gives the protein CASSLGLGPTDTQYF.

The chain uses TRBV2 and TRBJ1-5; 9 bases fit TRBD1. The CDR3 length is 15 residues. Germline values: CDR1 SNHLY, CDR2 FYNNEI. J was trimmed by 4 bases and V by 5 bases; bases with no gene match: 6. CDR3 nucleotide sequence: TGTGCCAGCAGTCGTACGACAGGGGGTAATCAGCCCCAGCATTTT. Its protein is CASSRTTGGNQPQHF.

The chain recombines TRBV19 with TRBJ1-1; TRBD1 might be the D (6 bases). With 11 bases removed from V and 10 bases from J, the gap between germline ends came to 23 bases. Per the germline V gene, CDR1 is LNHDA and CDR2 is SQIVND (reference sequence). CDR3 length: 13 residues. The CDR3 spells CARQVGAGVGAFF. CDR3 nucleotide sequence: TGTGCCCGCCAAGTGGGGGCGGGGGTGGGAGCTTTCTTT.

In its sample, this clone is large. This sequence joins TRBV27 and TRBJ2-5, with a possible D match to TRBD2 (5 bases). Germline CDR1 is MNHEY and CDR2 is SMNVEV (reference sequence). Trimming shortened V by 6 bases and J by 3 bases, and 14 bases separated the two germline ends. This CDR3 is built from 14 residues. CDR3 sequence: CASRLDYGEETQYF. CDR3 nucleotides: TGTGCCAGCAGATTAGACTACGGAGAAGAGACCCAGTACTTC.

CDR3: CASSPSGGVFSPLHF. In nucleotides, the CDR3 is TGTGCCAGCAGCCCCTCAGGGGGCGTTTTTTCACCCCTCCACTTT. The chain carries TRBV3-1 (or the pseudogene TRBV3-2) and TRBJ1-6, with 8 nucleotides matching TRBD1. The junction had 8 bases not matched to a gene; V was cut back by 4 bases and J by 9 bases. Germline-derived CDR1 and CDR2 are LGHDT and YNNKEL (reference sequence). This CDR3 contains 15 residues.

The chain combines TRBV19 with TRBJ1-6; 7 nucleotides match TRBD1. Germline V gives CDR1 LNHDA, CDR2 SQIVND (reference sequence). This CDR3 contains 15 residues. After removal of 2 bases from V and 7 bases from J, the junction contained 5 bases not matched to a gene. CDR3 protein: CASSIQTGRNSPLHF. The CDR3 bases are TGTGCCAGTAGTATACAGACAGGGCGGAATTCACCCCTCCACTTT.

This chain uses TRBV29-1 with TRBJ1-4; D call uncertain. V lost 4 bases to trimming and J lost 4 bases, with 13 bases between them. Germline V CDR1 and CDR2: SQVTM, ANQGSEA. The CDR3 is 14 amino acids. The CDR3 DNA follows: TGCAGCGTTGGCGGTGAGCCGGATAATGAAAAACTGTTTTTT. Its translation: CSVGGEPDNEKLFF.

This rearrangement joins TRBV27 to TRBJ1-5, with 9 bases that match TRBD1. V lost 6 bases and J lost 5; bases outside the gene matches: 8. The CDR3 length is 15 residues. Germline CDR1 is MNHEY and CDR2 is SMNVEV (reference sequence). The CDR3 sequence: CASRILGQGDQPQHF. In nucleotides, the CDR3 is TGTGCCAGCAGGATTTTGGGACAGGGCGATCAGCCCCAGCATTTT.

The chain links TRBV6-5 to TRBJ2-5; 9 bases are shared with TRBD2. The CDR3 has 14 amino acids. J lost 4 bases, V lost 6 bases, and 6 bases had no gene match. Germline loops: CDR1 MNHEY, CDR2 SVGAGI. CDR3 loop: CASRERGAGETQYF. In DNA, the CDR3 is TGTGCCAGCAGGGAGCGGGGGGCAGGAGAGACCCAGTACTTC.

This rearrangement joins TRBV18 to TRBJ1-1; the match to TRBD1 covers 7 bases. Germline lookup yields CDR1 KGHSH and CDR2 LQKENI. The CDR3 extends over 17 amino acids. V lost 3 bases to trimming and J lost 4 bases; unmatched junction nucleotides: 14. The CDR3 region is CASSPGTAITRGTEAFF. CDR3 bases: TGTGCCAGCTCACCCGGGACAGCGATTACCCGAGGCACTGAAGCTTTCTTT.

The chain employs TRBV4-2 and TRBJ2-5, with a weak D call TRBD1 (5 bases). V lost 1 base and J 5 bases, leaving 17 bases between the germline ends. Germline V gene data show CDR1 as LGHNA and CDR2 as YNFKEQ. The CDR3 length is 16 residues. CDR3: CASSQAGPVGAETQYF. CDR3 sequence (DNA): TGTGCCAGCAGCCAAGCAGGACCCGTTGGGGCGGAGACCCAGTACTTC.

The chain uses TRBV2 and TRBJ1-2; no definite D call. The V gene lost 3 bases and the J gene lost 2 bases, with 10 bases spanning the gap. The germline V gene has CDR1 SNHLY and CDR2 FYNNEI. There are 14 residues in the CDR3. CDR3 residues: CASSDPLQNYGYTF. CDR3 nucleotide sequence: TGTGCCAGCAGTGACCCCCTCCAGAACTATGGCTACACCTTC.

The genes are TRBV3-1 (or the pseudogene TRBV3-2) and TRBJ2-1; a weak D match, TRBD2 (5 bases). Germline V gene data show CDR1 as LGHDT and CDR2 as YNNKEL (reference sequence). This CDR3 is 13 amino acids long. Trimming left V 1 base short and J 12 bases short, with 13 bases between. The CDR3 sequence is CASSQVKDLSQFF. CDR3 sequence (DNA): TGTGCCAGCAGCCAAGTTAAGGACTTATCGCAGTTCTTC.

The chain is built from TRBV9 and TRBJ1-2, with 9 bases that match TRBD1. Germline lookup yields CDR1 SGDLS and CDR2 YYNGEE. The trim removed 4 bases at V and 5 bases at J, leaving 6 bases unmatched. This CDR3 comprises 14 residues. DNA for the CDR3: TGTGCCAGCAGCTTACAGGGGGCGGAATATGGCTACACCTTC. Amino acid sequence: CASSLQGAEYGYTF.